Following are 27 T cell receptor beta chains from one sample sequenced in a study of cytomegalovirus exposure and HLA in healthy donors. Amplification used 60 Vbeta primers and 13 Jbeta primers. Here immunoSEQ multiplex PCR was the method, and the copy in TCRdb shows in-frame clones only, minus some. The table shows around 170,000 clones, with just under 80% occurring only once. The sample comprised PBMCs. These receptors were collected from a woman between 45 and 65 years old in good health and CMV-seropositive.

This clone turned up a few times. The genes are TRBV6-4 and TRBJ2-3; 7 bases are a match to TRBD2. CDR1 is MRHNA, CDR2 SNTAGT, per germline. This CDR3 comprises 13 residues. Germline trimming cut 3 bases from V and 3 bases from J; bases unmatched to any gene: 0. For the CDR3, the DNA is TGTGCCAGCAGTGAGGGGGGGACAGATACGCAGTATTTT. Protein sequence: CASSEGGTDTQYF.

V usage is TRBV4-2 and J usage is TRBJ2-7; D possibly corresponds to TRBD1 (6 bases). Germline lookup yields CDR1 LGHNA and CDR2 YNFKEQ. This CDR3 region has 15 residues. Between the trimmed V and J ends, which lost 0 bases and 4 bases, there was a span of 13 bases. The CDR3: CASSQDPTGLYEQYF. CDR3 sequence (DNA): TGTGCCAGCAGCCAAGATCCGACAGGACTGTACGAGCAGTACTTC.

The chain combines TRBV7-2 with TRBJ2-2; TRBD1 might be the D (5 bases). Between the trimmed V and J ends, which lost 5 bases and 3 bases, there was a span of 13 bases. CDR1 and CDR2 from the germline V gene are SGHTA and FQGNSA. This CDR3 contains 15 residues. The CDR3 region is CASSPTPGYTGELFF. DNA of the CDR3: TGTGCCAGCAGCCCCACCCCAGGGTACACCGGGGAGCTGTTTTTT.

This clone was counted a single time. V usage is TRBV7-9 and J usage is TRBJ2-4; maybe TRBD2 (6 bases). V was cut by 4 bases and J by 5 bases, with 9 bases left in between. The CDR3 consists of 13 residues. Germline CDR1 reads SEHNR; CDR2 reads FQNEAQ (reference sequence). The chain's CDR3 is CASSYSGENIQYF. In DNA form, the CDR3 reads TGTGCCAGCAGCTACTCGGGAGAAAACATTCAGTACTTC.

The chain links TRBV10-3 to TRBJ2-3, with D unresolved. The CDR3 consists of 12 residues. Deletions cut 5 bases from V and 3 bases from J, with 6 bases between. Germline loops: CDR1 ENHRY, CDR2 SYGVKD. CDR3 DNA: TGTGCCATCAGTCCTACGACAGATACGCAGTATTTT. Its translation is CAISPTTDTQYF.

This clone was observed a handful of times. The gene calls are TRBV27 and TRBJ1-5, with D hard to call. CDR3 length: 13 residues. Per germline, CDR1 MNHEY and CDR2 SMNVEV (reference sequence). Trimming pared 0 bases from V and 7 bases from J, leaving 7 bases between. In DNA form, the CDR3 reads TGTGCCAGCAGTTTATCGAGTGCCCAGCCCCAGCATTTT. It specifies CASSLSSAQPQHF.

The chain joins TRBV30 to TRBJ2-7, with 10 bases that match TRBD2. V shed 4 bases and J 4 bases; nucleotides not matched to a gene: 10. Germline CDR1 is GTSNPN and CDR2 is SVGIG (reference sequence). The CDR3 is made up of 15 amino acids. CDR3 amino acids: CAWKVSGRKGYEQYF. The CDR3 DNA reads as TGTGCCTGGAAGGTTAGCGGGAGGAAGGGGTACGAGCAGTACTTC.

The chain carries TRBV19 and TRBJ1-1, with a weak D call TRBD1 (6 bases). Germline lookup yields CDR1 LNHDA and CDR2 SQIVND (reference sequence). V shed 10 bases and J shed 11 bases, with 20 bases lying between them. The CDR3 covers 12 residues. The CDR3 here is CATRNRAPLAFF. DNA of the CDR3: TGTGCCACTAGAAACAGGGCTCCGTTGGCTTTCTTT.

The chain couples TRBV2 to TRBJ2-1, with 7 bases that match TRBD1. Germline V gene data show CDR1 as SNHLY and CDR2 as FYNNEI. CDR3 length: 16 residues. The trim removed 6 bases at V and 9 bases at J, leaving 17 bases unmatched. Written as DNA, the CDR3 is TGTGCCAGCAGGGACAGGTTGGTAGTTGTCCTCAGTGAGCAGTTCTTC. Translation gives CASRDRLVVVLSEQFF.

The chain links TRBV28 to TRBJ1-1; 10 bases match TRBD1. Germline CDR1 is MDHEN and CDR2 is SYDVKM. Trimming cost V 5 bases and J 0 bases; bases outside gene matches: 9. The CDR3 length is 17 residues. The CDR3 sequence: CASSTTDRGPMNTEAFF. The CDR3 nucleotides are TGTGCCAGCAGTACAACCGACAGGGGGCCTATGAACACTGAAGCTTTCTTT.

J is TRBJ1-2 and V is TRBV7-3; a possible D gene is TRBD1 (6 bases). Germline assignment: CDR1 SGHTA and CDR2 FQGTGA. The CDR3 extends over 15 amino acids. V lost 5 bases and J 6 bases, leaving 19 bases between the germline ends. This CDR3 is CASSPNLNRVDGYTF. CDR3 in DNA: TGTGCCAGCAGCCCTAATTTAAACAGGGTTGATGGCTACACCTTC. Complete variable domain (other parts from reference TRBV7-3 and TRBJ1-2): GAGVSQTPSNKVTEKGKYVELRCDPISGHTALYWYRQSLGQGPEFLIYFQGTGAADDSGLPNDRFFAVRPEGSVSTLKIQRTERGDSAVYLCASSPNLNRVDGYTFGSGTRLTVV.

Details on this clone: One end of the junction varies from germline; a read error may be responsible. This rearrangement joins TRBV9 to TRBJ1-4; a weak D match, TRBD1 (5 bases). The germline CDR1 and CDR2 sequences are SGDLS and YYNGEE. CDR3 length equals 13 residues. CDR3 DNA: TGTGCCAGCGGCGTAGGGGCCGGCGAAAAACTGTTTTTT. Amino acid sequence: CASGVGAGEKLFF.

The rearrangement joins TRBV11-3 to TRBJ2-7; D remains unclear. CDR1 is SGHNT, CDR2 YENEEA, per germline. Trimming cost V 1 base and J 0 bases, with 7 bases left between them. The CDR3 has 14 residues. CDR3 protein: CASSLGGFSYEQYF. DNA for the CDR3: TGTGCCAGCAGCTTAGGAGGATTCTCCTACGAGCAGTACTTC.

This clone was observed once. The gene calls are TRBV28 and TRBJ2-1, with 10 bases aligning to TRBD2. This CDR3 is 16 amino acids long. Germline lookup yields CDR1 MDHEN and CDR2 SYDVKM. The V and J ends lost 6 bases and 4 bases, in that order; junction bases with no gene match: 9. The CDR3 DNA is TGTGCCAGCAGCCCCCAGCGGGAGGGCCCGTACAATGAGCAGTTCTTC. The encoded protein is CASSPQREGPYNEQFF.

The chain uses TRBV9 and TRBJ1-1; the D gene is possibly TRBD1 (6 bases). Germline loops: CDR1 SGDLS, CDR2 YYNGEE. There are 15 residues in the CDR3. Trimming pared 5 bases from V and 0 bases from J, leaving 14 bases between. The CDR3 reads CASRPLQGLNTEAFF. In nucleotides, the CDR3 is TGTGCCAGCAGGCCTTTACAGGGACTGAACACTGAAGCTTTCTTT.

V and J are TRBV10-3 and TRBJ2-1; 7 bases map to TRBD2. The CDR3 has 14 amino acids. Trimming removed 4 bases from V and 12 bases from J; junction bases left unmatched: 12. The germline gives CDR1 ENHRY, CDR2 SYGVKD. The CDR3: CAISGLADPSGQFF. DNA for the CDR3: TGTGCCATCAGTGGGCTAGCGGACCCCAGTGGGCAGTTCTTC.

As for this clone: Other nucleotide sequences from this sample produce the same CDR3. In nucleotides, the CDR3 is TGTGCCAGTAGTCCGGGACAGCCCAATCAGCCCCAGCATTTT. Translated: CASSPGQPNQPQHF. The chain employs TRBV19 and TRBJ1-5; 7 nucleotides align to TRBD1. This CDR3 spans 14 amino acids. The ends lost 5 bases at V and 3 bases at J; junction bases unmatched: 4. CDR1 and CDR2 (germline): LNHDA, SQIVND (reference sequence).

The chain links TRBV7-3 to TRBJ1-2, with D maybe TRBD1 (5 bases). Trimming removed 5 bases at V and 7 bases at J, with 14 bases between. CDR3 size: 13 residues. Germline-derived CDR1 and CDR2 are SGHTA and FQGTGA. The CDR3 coding sequence is TGTGCCAGCAGCCCCGGAGGGGCCCCTGGCTACACCTTC. The encoded protein is CASSPGGAPGYTF.

The V and J genes are TRBV6-5 and TRBJ1-6; 8 positions agree with TRBD1. This CDR3 contains 15 residues. Losses at the gene ends were 6 bases for V and 8 bases for J; bases not matched to a gene: 9. CDR1 is MNHEY, CDR2 SVGAGI, per germline. The CDR3: CASSSRTGSDSPLHF. In DNA form, the CDR3 reads TGTGCCAGCAGCTCCCGGACAGGGTCGGATTCACCCCTCCACTTT.

V is TRBV28 and J is TRBJ1-1; D ambiguous. Germline-derived CDR1 and CDR2 are MDHEN and SYDVKM. Trimming cost V 6 bases and J 1 base, with 3 bases left between them. The CDR3 consists of 11 residues. In nucleotides, the CDR3 is TGTGCCAGCAGCTCGAACACTGAAGCTTTCTTT. Its protein product is CASSSNTEAFF.

This clone has more than one count but fewer than ten. The chain joins TRBV7-2 to TRBJ2-7; D is ambiguous. Trimming removed 5 bases from V and 9 bases from J, with 20 bases in between. Germline V CDR1 and CDR2: SGHTA, FQGNSA. The CDR3 totals 14 residues. This CDR3 is CASSPPSVAEAQYF. DNA for the CDR3: TGTGCCAGCAGCCCACCCTCAGTAGCCGAGGCGCAGTACTTC. The full variable domain, completed using reference TRBV7-2 and TRBJ2-7, is GAGVSQSPSNKVTEKGKDVELRCDPISGHTALYWYRQSLGQGLEFLIYFQGNSAPDKSGLPSDRFSAERTGGSVSTLTIQRTQQEDSAVYLCASSPPSVAEAQYFGPGTRLTVT.

The chain carries TRBV19 and TRBJ2-4; the D gene is possibly TRBD1 (5 bases). The germline V gene encodes CDR1 LNHDA and CDR2 SQIVND (reference sequence). The V and J ends lost 5 bases and 0 bases respectively, with 17 bases between them. This CDR3 is built from 17 residues. CDR3 nucleotide sequence: TGTGCCAGTAGTGTTGCCCACTGGACAATAGCCAAAAACATTCAGTACTTC. Protein product: CASSVAHWTIAKNIQYF.

The chain recombines TRBV27 with TRBJ2-3; TRBD2 might be the D (6 bases). The germline V gene has CDR1 MNHEY and CDR2 SMNVEV (reference sequence). The V end lost 5 bases, the J end lost 0 bases, and 18 bases lay between the germline ends. The CDR3 has 17 residues. The DNA of the CDR3 is TGTGCCAGCAGTCCCATCGGGTTTGGGACTAGCACAGATACGCAGTATTTT. Protein: CASSPIGFGTSTDTQYF.

This chain joins TRBV13 and TRBJ1-5, with TRBD1 matching over 8 bases. V lost 6 bases, J lost 2 bases, and 6 bases stayed unmatched. CDR3 length equals 15 residues. The germline gives CDR1 PRHDT, CDR2 FYEKMQ (reference sequence). CDR3 region: CASSYDRGRNQPQHF. For the CDR3, the DNA is TGTGCCAGCAGTTACGACAGGGGACGCAATCAGCCCCAGCATTTT.

This clone was observed a few times. The rearrangement joins TRBV5-5 to TRBJ1-2; 7 bases are shared with TRBD1. The V segment lost 1 base and the J segment 4 bases; nucleotides outside the gene matches: 16. The CDR3 sequence is 18 residues long. Germline V gene lookup returns CDR1 SGHKS and CDR2 YYEKEE (reference sequence). The CDR3, as DNA: TGTGCCAGCAGCTTGCCCGACAGGGATACCCTCAACCTCTATGGCTACACCTTC. Protein sequence: CASSLPDRDTLNLYGYTF.

The chain couples TRBV15 to TRBJ2-2, with D perhaps TRBD1 (6 bases). The CDR3 has 16 amino acids. The ends were cut back, 3 bases at V and 5 bases at J, with 16 bases in the middle. Germline V CDR1 and CDR2: LNHNV, YYDKDF (reference sequence). The CDR3 DNA reads as TGTGCCACCAGCAGTTGGAATGCCAGGGGTACCGGGGAGCTGTTTTTT. It is translated as CATSSWNARGTGELFF.

CDR3 coding DNA: TGTGCCATCAGTGAGTCGCCCCCACGACTAGAATCCTACGAGCAGTACTTC. As protein: CAISESPPRLESYEQYF. The chain carries TRBV10-3 and TRBJ2-7; tentative D call: TRBD2 (6 bases). Germline V gene sequence: CDR1 ENHRY, CDR2 SYGVKD. Trimming pared 0 bases from V and 1 base from J, leaving 16 bases between. CDR3 size: 17 residues.